Described below is a single T cell receptor beta chain sequence and its context. The sample is drawn from a study of blood T cell repertoires in COVID-19. Across the study: Researchers got acute and convalescent COVID-19 samples from the United States, Italy and Spain. Sample material is recorded as cDNA or gDNA derived from T cells, B-cell-depleted T cells, or PBMCs.

The method was immunoSEQ multiplex PCR; TCRdb's version includes in-frame clones alone and lacks a portion of them. The top ten clones hold around 7.6% of a sample with 180,000 or so clones, around four fifths of them seen once. The sequence was collected from a man in his forties who had recovered from COVID-19. The sequenced sample was peripheral blood.

In DNA, the CDR3 is TGCGCCAGCAGCCAAGATTTACACTACGAGCAGTACTTC. Protein product: CASSQDLHYEQYF. The chain carries TRBV4-3 and TRBJ2-7, with unresolved D. Between the trimmed V and J ends, which lost 0 bases and 3 bases, there was a span of 6 bases. CDR1 and CDR2 (germline): LGHNA, YSLEER. The CDR3 consists of 13 residues.